The 18 T cell receptor beta chains given below trace back to one sample, sequenced in a study of cytomegalovirus exposure and HLA in healthy donors. 60 Vbeta and 13 Jbeta primers were used in PCR. Repertoires were generated with immunoSEQ multiplex PCR, while TCRdb's copy carries only in-frame clones and drops some. The sample yields 170,000 or so clones, 60% to 80% seen once. The sample comprised PBMCs. The receptor set was obtained from a woman aged 50 to 60 in good health and CMV-seropositive.

V usage is TRBV2 and J usage is TRBJ2-7; 10 positions agree with TRBD2. Germline assignment: CDR1 SNHLY and CDR2 FYNNEI. The CDR3 length is 14 residues. J was trimmed by 5 bases and V by 7 bases; bases with no gene match: 8. The CDR3 DNA reads as TGTGCCAGCATAAAAGCGGGGGGGCGGAACGAGCAGTACTTC. Its translation is CASIKAGGRNEQYF.

V is TRBV7-8 and J is TRBJ1-5; maybe TRBD1 (6 bases). Germline V gene data show CDR1 as SGHVS and CDR2 as FQNEAQ. The V end lost 1 base, the J end lost 5 bases, and 12 bases lay between the germline ends. The CDR3 runs 15 residues. CDR3 in amino acids: CASSLDRAFHQPQHF. The CDR3 bases are TGTGCCAGCAGCTTAGACAGGGCTTTTCATCAGCCCCAGCATTTT.

V gene TRBV5-1 combines with J gene TRBJ2-3, with 10 bases lining up with TRBD1. CDR3 length equals 17 residues. V was pared by 4 bases and J by 3 bases, with 11 bases of the junction left unmatched. Germline V gene sequence: CDR1 SGHRS, CDR2 YFSETQ. As DNA, the CDR3 is TGCGCCAGCAGCCCCCGGACAGGGGGGACTCGGACAGATACGCAGTATTTT. Amino acid sequence: CASSPRTGGTRTDTQYF.

This chain connects TRBV19 to TRBJ2-5; 9 bases are a match to TRBD1. The closer fit of TRBJ2-7 to the DNA end suggests the J call may be wrong. The CDR3 loop spans 16 amino acids. Germline lookup yields CDR1 LNHDA and CDR2 SQIVND (reference sequence). DNA for the CDR3: TGTGCCAGTAGTCCTACACCGGGACAGGGTACGTACGAGCAGTACTTC. Amino acids: CASSPTPGQGTYEQYF.

The chain is built from TRBV5-6 and TRBJ2-3, with D perhaps matching TRBD2 (7 bases). Germline values: CDR1 SGHDT, CDR2 YYEEEE. The length of the CDR3 is 15 residues. The germline V and J ends were trimmed by 3 bases and 1 base, with 12 bases remaining between them. In DNA form, the CDR3 reads TGTGCCAGCAGCTCCGGGGGGCCGGGCACAGATACGCAGTATTTT. It is translated as CASSSGGPGTDTQYF.

The rearrangement joins TRBV5-1 to TRBJ2-1, with D tentatively TRBD1 (5 bases). The V end lost 3 bases, the J end lost 4 bases, and 8 bases lay between the germline ends. The CDR3 length is 13 residues. The germline V gene encodes CDR1 SGHRS and CDR2 YFSETQ. The CDR3 DNA sequence: TGCGCCAGCAGCTCCGACAGATACAATGAGCAGTTCTTC. This encodes CASSSDRYNEQFF.

The V call is TRBV5-4, the J call TRBJ2-3; D might be TRBD2 (6 bases). Germline CDR1 is SGHNT and CDR2 is YYREEE (reference sequence). V dropped 0 bases and J dropped 5 bases, with 13 bases sitting between them. The CDR3 spans 15 residues. The CDR3 sequence is CASSLEGGVGDTQYF. Here the CDR3 DNA reads TGTGCCAGCAGCTTGGAGGGCGGGGTGGGAGATACGCAGTATTTT.

The chain has TRBV5-1 and TRBJ2-7, with D maybe TRBD1 (6 bases). CDR3 size: 16 residues. Germline CDR1 SGHRS, CDR2 YFSETQ. The V gene lost 1 base and the J gene lost 0 bases, with 14 bases spanning the gap. The DNA of the CDR3 is TGCGCCAGCAGCTTGACTTCCGGGACACCCTCCTACGAGCAGTACTTC. It specifies CASSLTSGTPSYEQYF. Combining the CDR3 with reference TRBV5-1 and TRBJ2-7 gives the whole variable domain KAGVTQTPRYLIKTRGQQVTLSCSPISGHRSVSWYQQTPGQGLQFLFEYFSETQRNKGNFPGRFSGRQFSNSRSEMNVSTLELGDSALYLCASSLTSGTPSYEQYFGPGTRLTVT.

V usage is TRBV15 and J usage is TRBJ1-5; 10 bases line up with TRBD1. V shed 0 bases and J 2 bases; nucleotides not matched to a gene: 16. Germline CDR1 and CDR2: LNHNV and YYDKDF (reference sequence). There are 21 residues in the CDR3. CDR3 DNA sequence: TGTGCCACCAGCAGAGATCTGGGGACAGGGGCTTTGGATTTGGGCAATCAGCCCCAGCATTTT. It specifies CATSRDLGTGALDLGNQPQHF.

The CDR3 loop is CASSLGGAEKLFF. CDR3 DNA sequence: TGTGCCAGCAGCTTAGGCGGCGCTGAAAAACTGTTTTTT. V and J are TRBV7-8 and TRBJ1-4; D is undetermined. The germline V gene encodes CDR1 SGHVS and CDR2 FQNEAQ. The CDR3 is made up of 13 amino acids. The germline V and J ends were trimmed by 1 base and 7 bases, with 7 bases remaining between them.

This clone was observed once. V gene TRBV7-3 combines with J gene TRBJ2-1; D call uncertain. CDR1 is SGHTA, CDR2 FQGTGA, per germline. The CDR3 is made up of 15 amino acids. Trimming removed 0 bases from V and 3 bases from J, with 9 bases in between. The CDR3 coding sequence is TGTGCCAGCAGCTTAACGAGTTCCGACTACAATGAGCAGTTCTTC. This sequence encodes CASSLTSSDYNEQFF. Based on the CDR3 plus reference TRBV7-3 and TRBJ2-1, the full variable domain is GAGVSQTPSNKVTEKGKYVELRCDPISGHTALYWYRQSLGQGPEFLIYFQGTGAADDSGLPNDRFFAVRPEGSVSTLKIQRTERGDSAVYLCASSLTSSDYNEQFFGPGTRLTVL.

This clone turned up a few times. The V call is TRBV7-9, the J call TRBJ2-3; D is unresolved. This CDR3 is 14 amino acids long. Trimming left V 3 bases short and J 0 bases short, with 7 bases between. Germline CDR1 is SEHNR and CDR2 is FQNEAQ (reference sequence). The CDR3 loop reads CASSFGPSTDTQYF. CDR3 DNA sequence: TGTGCCAGCAGCTTTGGGCCAAGCACAGATACGCAGTATTTT.

V gene TRBV6-5 combines with J gene TRBJ1-4; no reliable D call. The ends were cut back, 4 bases at V and 7 bases at J, with 4 bases in the middle. Germline V gives CDR1 MNHEY, CDR2 SVGAGI. CDR3 size: 11 residues. The CDR3, as DNA: TGTGCCAGCAGTTCCCGTGAAAAACTGTTTTTT. Protein sequence: CASSSREKLFF.

J is TRBJ2-3 and V is TRBV5-1, with TRBD2 matching 7 bases. This CDR3 contains 14 residues. The V and J ends lost 4 bases and 3 bases, in that order; junction bases with no gene match: 5. Germline CDR1 is SGHRS and CDR2 is YFSETQ. The CDR3 here is CASSLAEGTDTQYF. The CDR3 region has the DNA TGCGCCAGCAGCCTAGCGGAAGGGACAGATACGCAGTATTTT.

J is TRBJ1-4 and V is TRBV9; D perhaps matches TRBD1 (5 bases). The CDR3 totals 17 residues. V gave up 7 bases and J gave up 6 bases, with 25 bases separating them. CDR1 and CDR2 (germline): SGDLS, YYNGEE. Written as DNA, the CDR3 is TGTGCCAGCTCCTCTGGACGGAGGGGAGAGGGCCATGAAAAACTGTTTTTT. It specifies CASSSGRRGEGHEKLFF.

The sample holds a few counts of this clone. This chain joins TRBV13 and TRBJ1-1, with D possibly being TRBD1 (6 bases). CDR1 PRHDT and CDR2 FYEKMQ come from the germline V gene (reference sequence). CDR3 size: 17 residues. The V and J ends lost 6 bases and 8 bases respectively, with 28 bases between them. The CDR3 region is CASSSHLTGKELGEAFF. The CDR3 bases are TGTGCCAGCAGTTCCCACCTTACAGGGAAGGAGCTTGGGGAAGCTTTCTTT.

The rearrangement links TRBV7-9 to TRBJ1-1; TRBD1 matches at 7 bases. The CDR3 contains 15 residues. From germline, CDR1 is SEHNR and CDR2 FQNEAQ (reference sequence). The trim removed 5 bases at V and 5 bases at J, leaving 11 bases unmatched. The CDR3 bases are TGTGCCAGCAGCCCGAGACAGGGAGGAGTTACTGAAGCTTTCTTT. It codes for CASSPRQGGVTEAFF.

This clone was found a few times. The chain employs TRBV9 and TRBJ2-7, with 12 positions matching TRBD2. Germline V CDR1 and CDR2: SGDLS, YYNGEE. The CDR3 loop spans 15 amino acids. V lost 0 bases, J lost 2 bases, and 0 bases stayed unmatched. The CDR3 sequence is CASSVASGGAYEQYF. In DNA form, the CDR3 reads TGTGCCAGCAGCGTAGCTAGCGGGGGGGCCTACGAGCAGTACTTC.